This is a list of T cell receptor beta chains from one sample in a study of shared clonotypes between healthy human individuals. Measured with immunoSEQ multiplex PCR; TCRdb has only the in-frame clones, and not every one. Of 75,000 to 100,000 clones in the sample, around 47% were seen once. Sequencing used PBMCs. These receptors came from a woman in her 40s in good health. Some clones in this sample may be carry-over from other donors' samples. The CDR3 runs from the conserved cysteine through the conserved F or W. A D gene is named only where the DNA matches it firmly. Clone size is stated in some rows and not others, as once, few, many or a class when expanded.

v_gene	j_gene	d_gene	abundance	CDR3aa	CDR3nt
TRBV28	TRBJ2-7	-	many	CASRQTGRRDEQYF	TGTGCCAGCAGACAGACAGGACGCCGGGACGAGCAGTACTTC
TRBV7-9	TRBJ1-5	-	-	CASSVRGNQPQHF	TGTGCCAGCAGCGTAAGGGGCAATCAGCCCCAGCATTTT
TRBV30	TRBJ2-5	-	-	CAWSGAWETQYF	TGTGCCTGGTCGGGGGCTTGGGAGACCCAGTACTTC
TRBV25-1	TRBJ2-7	TRBD2	once	CASSVEAGVSYEQYF	TGTGCCAGCAGTGTAGAGGCGGGAGTGTCCTACGAGCAGTACTTC
TRBV19	TRBJ1-3	TRBD1	-	CASSIQGANSGNTIYF	TGTGCCAGTAGTATCCAGGGGGCCAACTCTGGAAACACCATATATTTT
TRBV15	TRBJ2-1	-	many	CATSRDEDEQFF	TGTGCCACCAGCAGAGATGAGGATGAGCAGTTCTTC
TRBV28	TRBJ1-2	TRBD1	many	CATGTASNYGYTF	TGTGCCACCGGGACAGCCTCTAACTATGGCTACACCTTC
TRBV30	TRBJ2-3	-	many	CAWRDSFTQYF	TGTGCCTGGAGGGACAGCTTTACGCAGTATTTT
TRBV29-1	TRBJ2-7	-	once	CSAGAQGRYEQYF	TGCAGCGCCGGCGCACAGGGGAGGTACGAGCAGTACTTC
TRBV11-3	TRBJ2-7	-	-	CASSPRSGPNVYEQYF	TGTGCCAGCAGCCCAAGGTCGGGACCCAACGTATACGAGCAGTACTTC
TRBV4-3	TRBJ2-3	-	few	CASSQGALASTDTQYF	TGCGCCAGCAGCCAAGGGGCGCTAGCCAGCACAGATACGCAGTATTTT
TRBV15	TRBJ2-3	-	few	CATDPGNSRPTDTQYF	TGTGCCACAGACCCAGGTAATAGTAGGCCCACAGATACGCAGTATTTT
TRBV15	TRBJ2-2	TRBD1	-	CATSTPGQGEHTGELFF	TGTGCCACCAGCACCCCGGGACAGGGGGAGCACACCGGGGAGCTGTTTTTT
TRBV7-2	TRBJ2-3	TRBD2	-	CASSGASGSADTQYF	TGTGCCAGCAGCGGGGCCAGCGGGAGTGCTGATACGCAGTATTTT
TRBV30	TRBJ2-3	-	many	CAWRSVWDTQYF	TGTGCCTGGAGAAGTGTTTGGGATACGCAGTATTTT
TRBV4-1	TRBJ2-2	-	-	CASSLGATKNTGELFF	TGCGCCAGCAGCCTCGGGGCAACAAAAAACACCGGGGAGCTGTTTTTT
TRBV9	TRBJ1-2	-	-	CASSVGWGAYGYTF	TGTGCCAGCAGCGTCGGGTGGGGGGCATATGGCTACACCTTC
TRBV28	TRBJ1-1	-	-	CASSLPGTVEAFF	TGTGCCAGCAGTTTACCGGGGACGGTTGAAGCTTTCTTT
TRBV4-1	TRBJ2-7	TRBD2	-	CASSQEEGGLAAYEQYF	TGCGCCAGCAGCCAAGAAGAGGGGGGACTAGCGGCCTACGAGCAGTACTTC
TRBV15	TRBJ1-2	-	-	CATSRGTWKGYTF	TGTGCCACCAGCAGAGGGACGTGGAAGGGCTACACCTTC
TRBV9	TRBJ2-3	TRBD2	few	CASSVGASGRGRGTDTQYF	TGTGCCAGCAGCGTAGGTGCTAGCGGGAGAGGTCGGGGAACAGATACGCAGTATTTT
TRBV11-2	TRBJ2-5	-	many	CASSSSRETQYF	TGTGCCAGCAGCTCTAGTCGAGAGACCCAGTACTTC
TRBV5-1	TRBJ2-7	-	-	CASSPGTRNEQYF	TGCGCCAGCAGCCCCGGGACGAGGAACGAGCAGTACTTC
TRBV6-1	TRBJ1-2	-	few	CASSNLGPGGYTF	TGTGCCAGCAGTAACCTGGGGCCGGGGGGCTACACCTTC
TRBV30	TRBJ1-1	-	many	CAWSVQGKGMRAFF	TGTGCCTGGAGTGTACAGGGTAAGGGGATGAGAGCTTTCTTT
TRBV4-3	TRBJ1-4	-	many	CASSQGRVVTNEKLFF	TGCGCCAGCAGCCAAGGTCGGGTCGTCACTAATGAAAAACTGTTTTTT
TRBV7-8	TRBJ1-2	-	few	CASSLPLGGGDKISGYTF	TGTGCCAGCAGCTTACCCTTGGGTGGCGGCGATAAAATAAGTGGCTACACCTTC
TRBV6-6	TRBJ1-3	-	-	CASSYFENTIYF	TGTGCCAGCAGTTACTTTGAAAACACCATATATTTT
TRBV11-2	TRBJ2-1	-	-	CASSLNNNEQFF	TGTGCCAGCAGCTTAAACAACAATGAGCAGTTCTTC
TRBV5-1	TRBJ2-1	TRBD2	many	CASSLAGYVKQFF	TGCGCCAGCTCTTTAGCGGGATACGTAAAGCAGTTCTTC
TRBV5-1	TRBJ1-2	TRBD1	few	CASSGRTGPNYGYTF	TGCGCCAGCAGTGGTCGGACAGGCCCTAACTATGGCTACACCTTC
TRBV29-1	TRBJ2-7	TRBD1	few	CSVLTGSYEQYF	TGCAGCGTCCTGACAGGGTCCTACGAGCAGTACTTC
TRBV6-6	TRBJ1-5	-	-	CASAGRVDQPQHF	TGTGCCAGCGCAGGTAGGGTTGATCAGCCCCAGCATTTT
TRBV28	TRBJ2-7	-	-	CASSSRIYEQYF	TGTGCCAGCAGCTCACGGATCTACGAGCAGTACTTC
TRBV4-3	TRBJ2-3	-	-	CASSQEGLFLDRTQYF	TGCGCCAGCAGCCAAGAGGGGCTTTTCTTAGATCGTACGCAGTATTTT
TRBV5-4	TRBJ2-7	-	once	CASRAGLGGEQYF	TGTGCCAGCCGGGCAGGGCTGGGGGGCGAGCAGTACTTC
TRBV9	TRBJ2-1	TRBD2	once	CASSAGLAADYSEQFF	TGTGCCAGCAGCGCAGGACTAGCGGCAGACTACAGTGAGCAGTTCTTC
TRBV28	TRBJ2-3	TRBD2	many	CASLAGPTDTQYF	TGTGCCAGTCTAGCGGGACCCACAGATACGCAGTATTTT
TRBV6-1	TRBJ2-5	TRBD1	many	CASSGGQGEQETQYF	TGTGCCAGCAGTGGAGGACAGGGGGAGCAAGAGACCCAGTACTTC
TRBV5-3	TRBJ1-5	-	-	CASSQDPGGGQPQHF	TGTGCCAGCAGCCAAGATCCGGGGGGTGGTCAGCCCCAGCATTTT
TRBV29-1	TRBJ1-1	-	-	CSVEKEPNTEAFF	TGCAGCGTTGAAAAAGAGCCGAACACTGAAGCTTTCTTT
TRBV5-1	TRBJ2-7	-	many	CASSLNPGDTLAEQYF	TGCGCCAGCAGCCTAAATCCGGGAGACACATTGGCCGAGCAGTACTTC
TRBV5-4	TRBJ2-2	-	-	CASATDTSSTGELFF	TGTGCCTCCGCGACAGACACCTCGAGCACCGGGGAGCTGTTTTTT
TRBV9	TRBJ2-7	TRBD1	-	CASSVGDRGLYEQYF	TGTGCCAGCAGCGTAGGAGACAGGGGGCTATACGAGCAGTACTTC
TRBV30	TRBJ2-1	TRBD1	-	CAWSRARTGSINEQFF	TGTGCCTGGAGTAGGGCAAGGACAGGGAGTATCAATGAGCAGTTCTTC
TRBV29-1	TRBJ2-7	TRBD2	many	CSVDGLAGTYEQYF	TGCAGCGTCGACGGACTAGCGGGGACCTACGAGCAGTACTTC
TRBV28	TRBJ1-5	-	-	CASSLYLWPQHF	TGTGCCAGCAGTTTATATCTGTGGCCCCAGCATTTT
TRBV5-1	TRBJ2-5	-	-	CASSYGTRRLQETQYF	TGCGCCAGCAGCTACGGGACAAGGCGCCTCCAAGAGACCCAGTACTTC
TRBV15	TRBJ1-4	-	-	CATSRGETATNEKLFF	TGTGCCACCAGCAGAGGTGAAACTGCAACTAATGAAAAACTGTTTTTT
TRBV25-1	TRBJ2-5	-	-	CASSEIRETQYF	TGTGCCAGCAGCGAAATAAGGGAGACCCAGTACTTC
TRBV29-1	TRBJ1-2	TRBD1	-	CSETGGADYGYTF	TGCAGCGAAACAGGGGGGGCGGACTATGGCTACACCTTC
TRBV6-5	TRBJ2-7	TRBD2	-	CASSSTGTSTYEQYF	TGTGCCAGCAGCAGCACCGGGACTAGTACTTACGAGCAGTACTTC
TRBV28	TRBJ1-2	TRBD1	many	CASSFLDRGYGYTF	TGTGCCAGCAGTTTCCTAGACAGGGGGTATGGCTACACCTTC